This T cell receptor beta chain was documented in a study of blood T cell repertoires in COVID-19. This CDR3 is built from 15 residues. Trimming pared 5 bases from V and 0 bases from J, leaving 10 bases between. Germline values: CDR1 MRHNA, CDR2 SNTAGT. Original processing methods: Scientists estimated how many nucleated cells there were by amplifying reference gene primers. Sequenced by immunoSEQ multiplex PCR; TCRdb stores in-frame clones only, minus some. The DNA gave D and trimming, while V, J and clone size come from that table. This table has approximately 45,000 clones, about four fifths appearing once.

This chain uses TRBV6-4 with TRBJ2-2; no firm D call. This sequence originates from a woman aged 80 or over with acute or convalescent COVID-19. The specimen sequenced was peripheral blood. The CDR3 region has the DNA TGTGCCAGCAGTAGGAGCACCGCGAACACCGGGGAGCTGTTTTTT. It translates to CASSRSTANTGELFF.